The clone carrying this T cell receptor (beta chain) appeared a few times. This record comes from a study of T-cell reconstitution after alpha-beta-depleted transplantation in children. V lost 4 bases and J lost 5; bases outside the gene matches: 3. The CDR3 spans 13 residues. Germline-derived CDR1 and CDR2 are SNHLY and FYNNEI. Preparing the TCRbeta library involved the use of unique molecular identifiers. TCRdb reprocessed the PCR reads with MiXCR, giving one entry per CDR3 protein. The sample includes about a million distinct CDR3 sequences, around 30% of them seen just once. The specimen comprised PBMCs, mostly from graft donor cells, sampled 360 days after TCRalphabeta/CD19-depleted stem cell transplant. The receptor comes from a boy in the first two years of life who had a stem cell transplant for SCID, so the T cells may come from the graft donor. V gene TRBV2 combines with J gene TRBJ2-3, with TRBD2 matching over 7 bases. This CDR3 is CASSASGLDTQYF. CDR3 coding DNA: TGTGCCAGCAGTGCTAGCGGACTAGATACGCAGTATTTT.